Shown below are 28 T cell receptor beta chains from a single sample sequenced in a study of cytomegalovirus exposure and HLA in healthy donors. The PCR ran on 60 Vbeta and 13 Jbeta primers. Sequencing was performed with immunoSEQ multiplex PCR; in TCRdb, only in-frame clones are kept and a portion is missing. The data show 150,000 to 200,000 clones, with around 84% seen just once and 1.5% to 2% held by the top ten. The source material was PBMCs. The receptors were sampled from a woman aged 18-30 years in good health and CMV-seronegative.

This sequence joins TRBV19 and TRBJ2-7; TRBD1 aligns across 9 bases. With 3 bases clipped from V and 10 bases from J, the junction kept 10 bases outside the gene matches. The germline gives CDR1 LNHDA, CDR2 SQIVND (reference sequence). The CDR3 contains 14 residues. The CDR3 here is CASSMEGQGLLQYF. For the CDR3, the DNA is TGTGCCAGTAGTATGGAGGGACAGGGCCTCCTTCAGTACTTC.

The rearrangement joins TRBV7-6 to TRBJ2-2, with 8 bases lining up with TRBD1. Germline V gene lookup returns CDR1 SGHVS and CDR2 FNYEAQ. CDR3 length equals 15 residues. V was clipped by 4 bases and J by 1 base; unmatched bases: 2. The CDR3 spells CASSSGQVNTGELFF. The CDR3 DNA is TGTGCCAGCAGCTCGGGACAGGTGAACACCGGGGAGCTGTTTTTT.

This clone was counted only a few times. This chain joins TRBV5-1 and TRBJ1-4; D is perhaps TRBD1 (5 bases). V lost 1 base and J lost 8, with 12 bases in between. Germline CDR1 is SGHRS and CDR2 is YFSETQ. This CDR3 comprises 14 residues. The CDR3 bases are TGCGCCAGCAGCTTGACGGGGGGAGAAGAAAAACTGTTTTTT. Its translation: CASSLTGGEEKLFF.

DNA for the CDR3: TGTGCCACCAGCCTAGGGGGCGGGTCACCCCTCCACTTT. Translated: CATSLGGGSPLHF. The V and J genes are TRBV15 and TRBJ1-6, with 7 bases identical to TRBD1. Germline assignment: CDR1 LNHNV and CDR2 YYDKDF (reference sequence). The CDR3 length is 13 residues. The junction had 5 bases not matched to a gene; V was cut back by 5 bases and J by 10 bases.

The chain is built from TRBV28 and TRBJ1-2, with 8 bases fitting TRBD1. Per germline, CDR1 MDHEN and CDR2 SYDVKM. V dropped 7 bases and J dropped 5; count of bases not matched to a gene: 12. The CDR3 covers 15 residues. CDR3 in DNA: TGTGCCAGCACCTCAGTCCAGGGGGCAGGTTATGGCTACACCTTC. It specifies CASTSVQGAGYGYTF.

The J gene is TRBJ2-7, the V gene TRBV6-6; 7 positions agree with TRBD1. The V gene end was trimmed by 7 bases and the J gene end by 1 base; junction bases not matched to a gene: 7. The CDR3 is 14 residues long. CDR1 and CDR2 from the germline V gene are MNHNY and SVGAGI (reference sequence). This chain's CDR3 is CASTTGALSYEQYF. CDR3 nucleotide sequence: TGTGCCAGCACCACAGGGGCCCTATCCTACGAGCAGTACTTC.

V and J are TRBV6-5 and TRBJ2-2, with a tentative D call TRBD2 (6 bases). This CDR3 is 15 amino acids long. V lost 0 bases and J 5 bases, leaving 10 bases between the germline ends. Germline-derived CDR1 and CDR2 are MNHEY and SVGAGI. CDR3 sequence reads: CASSYSGRGTGELFF. In DNA, the CDR3 is TGTGCCAGCAGTTACTCCGGGAGAGGAACCGGGGAGCTGTTTTTT.

This clone has just a few counts. The rearrangement uses TRBV6-4 and TRBJ2-2; possibly TRBD1 for D (5 bases). Deletions cut 6 bases from V and 0 bases from J, with 11 bases between. The CDR3 runs 15 residues. Germline CDR1 is MRHNA and CDR2 is SNTAGT. The chain's CDR3 is CASRPGPSNTGELFF. The CDR3 bases are TGTGCCAGCAGACCAGGGCCCTCGAACACCGGGGAGCTGTTTTTT.

CDR3 DNA sequence: TGTGCCAGCAGCTCCGACAGGGGGATCAACACTGAAGCTTTCTTT. As protein: CASSSDRGINTEAFF. The J gene is TRBJ1-1, the V gene TRBV5-4; 9 bases fit TRBD1. The CDR3 consists of 15 residues. From germline, CDR1 is SGHNT and CDR2 YYREEE (reference sequence). V lost 3 bases, J lost 2 bases, and 5 bases stayed unmatched.

This clone was picked up one time. This sequence joins TRBV5-6 and TRBJ2-1; 9 nucleotides match TRBD1. The CDR3 extends over 15 amino acids. V was pared by 1 base and J by 3 bases, with 2 bases of the junction left unmatched. The germline V gene has CDR1 SGHDT and CDR2 YYEEEE. For the CDR3, the DNA is TGTGCCAGCAGCTTGAGGGACAGGGTCTACAATGAGCAGTTCTTC. This sequence encodes CASSLRDRVYNEQFF.

Note on this clone: An end of the junction does not agree with germline; a read error may underlie this. The J gene is TRBJ2-2, the V gene TRBV29-1; maybe TRBD2 (6 bases). Germline-derived CDR1 and CDR2 are SQVTM and ANQGSEA. The CDR3 has 10 residues. CDR3 residues: CRGGTGELFF. For the CDR3, the DNA is TGTAGGGGAGGCACCGGGGAGCTGTTTTTT.

The gene calls are TRBV10-3 and TRBJ1-3; 7 bases are shared with TRBD1. Per the germline V gene, CDR1 is ENHRY and CDR2 is SYGVKD. The CDR3 consists of 15 residues. With V trimmed by 5 bases and J by 0 bases, 4 bases remained unmatched. CDR3 residues: CAISSQGSSGNTIYF. The CDR3 bases are TGTGCCATCAGTTCACAGGGGAGCTCTGGAAACACCATATATTTT.

For this clone: An end of the junction does not agree with germline; a read error may underlie this. The CDR3 loop is CSSSQGTGNEQYF. CDR3 in DNA: TGTTCCAGCAGCCAAGGGACAGGGAACGAGCAGTACTTC. The chain has TRBV7-9 and TRBJ2-7, with 9 bases fitting TRBD1. Germline lookup yields CDR1 SEHNR and CDR2 FQNEAQ (reference sequence). This CDR3 is built from 13 residues. The variable domain in full, with the rest retrieved from reference TRBV7-9 and TRBJ2-7, is DTGVSQNPRHKITKRGQNVTFRCDPISEHNRLYWYRQTLGQGPEFLTYFQNEAQLEKSRLLSDRFSAERPKGSFSTLEIQRTEQGDSAMYLCSSSQGTGNEQYFGPGTRLTVT.

This clone was seen a few times. V and J are TRBV2 and TRBJ1-1; no clear D gene. Deletions cut 3 bases from V and 4 bases from J, with 6 bases between. This CDR3 has 12 residues. The germline gives CDR1 SNHLY, CDR2 FYNNEI. The CDR3 region has the DNA TGTGCCAGCAGTGAGGCGGGCACTGAAGCTTTCTTT. The encoded protein is CASSEAGTEAFF.

Regarding this clone: At the DNA level, this CDR3 is encoded by other sequences in the same sample as well. This sequence joins TRBV5-6 and TRBJ2-2; D gene ambiguous. Trimming cost V 0 bases and J 4 bases, with 10 bases left between them. The V gene's germline CDR1 is SGHDT and CDR2 YYEEEE. The CDR3 has 15 amino acids. The CDR3 is CASSLGWPSTGELFF. DNA for the CDR3: TGTGCCAGCAGCTTGGGGTGGCCATCCACCGGGGAGCTGTTTTTT.

The V gene is TRBV6-1, the J gene TRBJ1-2; possibly TRBD1 for D (6 bases). The CDR3 loop spans 14 amino acids. V was shortened by 5 bases and J by 4 bases, with 14 bases between the two germline ends. The germline gives CDR1 MNHNS, CDR2 SASEGT. CDR3 in amino acids: CASSPEGGTYGYTF. The CDR3 nucleotides are TGTGCCAGCAGTCCCGAGGGGGGGACCTATGGCTACACCTTC.

The gene calls are TRBV27 and TRBJ2-1, with unresolved D. Germline CDR1 MNHEY, CDR2 SMNVEV (reference sequence). V shed 2 bases and J shed 5 bases, with 10 bases lying between them. The CDR3 length is 14 residues. CDR3 region: CASSLRGTDNEQFF. The CDR3 bases are TGTGCCAGCAGTTTACGCGGAACTGACAATGAGCAGTTCTTC.

The chain employs TRBV10-1 and TRBJ2-7; weak D call: TRBD1 (5 bases). This CDR3 has 18 residues. The germline V and J ends were trimmed by 8 bases and 3 bases, with 29 bases remaining between them. Germline V gene data show CDR1 as WNHNN and CDR2 as SYGVQD (reference sequence). The CDR3 DNA follows: TGCGCCAGCCTGATCCTACCTGGCCTCAGGGTTGAAGGCTACGAGCAGTACTTC. Protein product: CASLILPGLRVEGYEQYF.

The chain has TRBV21-1 and TRBJ1-1. TRBV21-1 is classified as a pseudogene. The CDR3 runs 15 residues. In nucleotides, the CDR3 is TGTGCCAGCAGCGTCAGGAGGGCGCGGGACACTGAAGCTTTCTTT. Protein: CASSVRRARDTEAFF.

The CDR3 nucleotides are TGTGCCAGCAGCCCGGGACAGGGCCCCTCCAGCAATCAGCCCCAGCATTTT. Translated, it gives CASSPGQGPSSNQPQHF. This chain uses TRBV4-2 with TRBJ1-5, with 9 nucleotides matching TRBD1. The V gene's germline CDR1 is LGHNA and CDR2 YNFKEQ. The CDR3 is 17 amino acids. V was pared by 4 bases and J by 1 base, with 8 bases of the junction left unmatched.

The chain links TRBV6-5 to TRBJ1-6, with D maybe TRBD1 (5 bases). V was cut by 5 bases and J by 10 bases, with 12 bases left in between. The length of the CDR3 is 13 residues. Germline assignment: CDR1 MNHEY and CDR2 SVGAGI. The chain's CDR3 is CASSRRAGSPLHF. CDR3 nucleotide sequence: TGTGCCAGCAGTCGCAGGGCTGGATCACCCCTCCACTTT.

The rearrangement uses TRBV19 and TRBJ1-1, with D uncertain. The CDR3 contains 13 residues. V lost 7 bases and J 1 base, leaving 10 bases between the germline ends. CDR1 is LNHDA, CDR2 SQIVND, per germline (reference sequence). The CDR3, as DNA: TGTGCCAGTAACAGAAGAGAGAACACTGAAGCTTTCTTT. Its translation: CASNRRENTEAFF.

V gene TRBV21-1 combines with J gene TRBJ1-5. TRBV21-1 is a recognized pseudogene. The CDR3 has 13 amino acids. In nucleotides, the CDR3 is TGTGCCAGCAGCAAAGAGGAGGGGAAACCCCAGCATTTT. Its translation is CASSKEEGKPQHF.

The CDR3: CAWRQGSTEAFF. The CDR3 DNA reads TGTGCCTGGCGACAGGGATCCACTGAAGCTTTCTTT. This chain joins TRBV30 and TRBJ1-1; 7 bases agree with TRBD1. Losses at the gene ends were 5 bases for V and 4 bases for J; bases not matched to a gene: 4. This CDR3 is 12 amino acids long. Germline CDR1 and CDR2: GTSNPN and SVGIG (reference sequence).

Concerning this clone: At one end the junction does not follow the germline gene, possibly because of a read error. The chain is built from TRBV6-5 and TRBJ2-3, with 8 positions matching TRBD2. CDR3 length: 14 amino acids. CDR1 is MNHEY, CDR2 SVGAGI, per germline. The CDR3 here is CASSYSAGGDTQYF. Written as DNA, the CDR3 is TGTGCCAGCAGCTACTCTGCGGGGGGAGATACGCAGTATTTT.

This rearrangement joins TRBV6-5 to TRBJ2-5, with a weak D call TRBD1 (6 bases). The J call is uncertain, as TRBJ2-7 better fits the DNA end. Germline CDR1 is MNHEY and CDR2 is SVGAGI. The CDR3 totals 15 residues. The CDR3 loop is CASRSTDRKGHEQYF. Here the CDR3 DNA reads TGTGCCAGCAGATCCACTGACAGGAAAGGCCACGAGCAGTACTTC.

The chain joins TRBV6-5 to TRBJ2-7; TRBD1 matches at 8 bases. Germline V lookup: CDR1 MNHEY, CDR2 SVGAGI. The CDR3 totals 16 residues. Trimming took 0 bases from V and 2 from J; bases not matched to a gene: 6. The CDR3 DNA reads as TGTGCCAGCAGTTACTCCTGGGGGACAGGAGCCTACGAGCAGTACTTC. Translating gives CASSYSWGTGAYEQYF.

The chain joins TRBV5-1 to TRBJ2-7; D unresolved. This CDR3 spans 13 amino acids. Germline loops: CDR1 SGHRS, CDR2 YFSETQ. V was shortened by 0 bases and J by 3 bases, with 7 bases between the two germline ends. The CDR3 sequence: CASSLGVFYEQYF. The CDR3 nucleotides read TGCGCCAGCAGCTTGGGAGTTTTCTACGAGCAGTACTTC.